This passage covers 23 T cell receptor beta chains from one sample sequenced in a study of cytomegalovirus exposure and HLA in healthy donors. The PCR was carried out with 60 Vbeta primers and 13 Jbeta primers. Assay used: immunoSEQ multiplex PCR; TCRdb lists only in-frame clones, some missing. Of some 96,000 clones listed, around 77% are singletons. The sequencing input was PBMCs. Receptors were obtained from a female donor in good health and CMV-seronegative.

The rearrangement uses TRBV5-6 and TRBJ2-7, with 8 bases fitting TRBD2. Unmatched junction bases numbered 7, after V lost 2 bases and J lost 6 bases. CDR1 and CDR2 (germline): SGHDT, YYEEEE. The CDR3 has 14 residues. CDR3 sequence reads: CASSLRGGLPEQYF. CDR3 nucleotide sequence: TGTGCCAGCAGCTTACGGGGGGGCCTTCCCGAGCAGTACTTC.

This chain uses TRBV9 with TRBJ1-5; possible D gene TRBD1, 5 bases. This CDR3 spans 14 amino acids. Trimming cost V 8 bases and J 3 bases, with 15 bases left between them. Germline V gives CDR1 SGDLS, CDR2 YYNGEE. The CDR3 sequence is CASIQDTDNQPQHF. The CDR3 region has the DNA TGTGCCAGTATCCAGGACACCGACAATCAGCCCCAGCATTTT.

This sequence joins TRBV29-1 and TRBJ2-1, with 8 bases fitting TRBD1. CDR3 length: 15 amino acids. V lost 4 bases to trimming and J lost 9 bases; unmatched junction nucleotides: 14. Per the germline V gene, CDR1 is SQVTM and CDR2 is ANQGSEA. CDR3 in DNA: TGCAGCGTTGCCACGACAGGGGTTAACAATGGTGAGCAGTTCTTC. It specifies CSVATTGVNNGEQFF.

The chain joins TRBV7-9 to TRBJ2-3; 7 bases align to TRBD2. This CDR3 has 16 residues. Trimming took 2 bases from V and 0 from J; bases not matched to a gene: 5. Germline loops: CDR1 SEHNR, CDR2 FQNEAQ (reference sequence). The CDR3 is CASSLYSSGSTDTQYF. The CDR3 nucleotides read TGTGCCAGCAGCTTATATAGTAGCGGGAGCACAGATACGCAGTATTTT.

The sample holds a few counts of this clone. The chain is built from TRBV7-2 and TRBJ2-1; D may be TRBD1 (6 bases). Germline V gene sequence: CDR1 SGHTA, CDR2 FQGNSA. V dropped 5 bases and J dropped 0 bases, with 11 bases sitting between them. CDR3 size: 15 residues. CDR3: CASSPDRSSYNEQFF. As DNA, the CDR3 is TGTGCCAGCAGCCCAGACAGGAGCTCCTACAATGAGCAGTTCTTC.

The chain recombines TRBV30 with TRBJ2-2; 7 nucleotides line up with TRBD2. The V gene end was trimmed by 1 base and the J gene end by 5 bases; junction bases not matched to a gene: 7. Looked up from germline, CDR1 is GTSNPN and CDR2 is SVGIG (reference sequence). The CDR3 totals 15 residues. The CDR3 nucleotides are TGTGCCTGGAGTGGAGGACTAGTCTTTACCGGGGAGCTGTTTTTT. Its protein product is CAWSGGLVFTGELFF.

The V and J genes are TRBV19 and TRBJ1-4; TRBD1 matches at 12 bases. CDR1 is LNHDA and CDR2 is SQIVND in the germline V gene (reference sequence). The CDR3 has 19 residues. The V and J ends lost 1 base and 7 bases, in that order; junction bases with no gene match: 13. This CDR3 reads CASSIGLGGTGGVGEKLFF. The CDR3 nucleotides read TGTGCCAGTAGTATAGGCCTTGGGGGGACAGGGGGCGTCGGTGAAAAACTGTTTTTT.

This clone was seen only a few times. V is TRBV5-1 and J is TRBJ2-7; D gene uncertain. This CDR3 contains 14 residues. The germline V gene encodes CDR1 SGHRS and CDR2 YFSETQ. Trimming removed 0 bases from V and 2 bases from J, with 9 bases in between. CDR3 DNA sequence: TGCGCCAGCAGCTTGGGACTGATAACCTACGAGCAGTACTTC. Amino acid sequence: CASSLGLITYEQYF.

V and J are TRBV7-6 and TRBJ2-7; 9 bases map to TRBD1. J lost 5 bases, V lost 4 bases, and 9 bases had no gene match. The CDR3 consists of 15 residues. Germline V gene sequence: CDR1 SGHVS, CDR2 FNYEAQ. CDR3 DNA: TGTGCCAGCAGCTCCCGGACAGGGGAGGCCCACGAGCAGTACTTC. Translating it yields CASSSRTGEAHEQYF.

This chain links TRBV5-6 with TRBJ2-7, with 7 bases that match TRBD1. CDR1 and CDR2 from the germline V gene are SGHDT and YYEEEE. V dropped 0 bases and J dropped 0; count of bases not matched to a gene: 3. The length of the CDR3 is 15 residues. CDR3 DNA: TGTGCCAGCAGCTTGGAGGGACAGTCCTCCTACGAGCAGTACTTC. Its translation: CASSLEGQSSYEQYF. Supplemented by reference TRBV5-6 and TRBJ2-7, the full variable domain reads DAGVTQSPTHLIKTRGQQVTLRCSPKSGHDTVSWYQQALGQGPQFIFQYYEEEERQRGNFPDRFSGHQFPNYSSELNVNALLLGDSALYLCASSLEGQSSYEQYFGPGTRLTVT.

The rearrangement links TRBV6-5 to TRBJ2-7, with a tentative D call TRBD2 (6 bases). This CDR3 spans 15 amino acids. V was clipped by 7 bases and J by 3 bases, with 19 bases between them. Looked up from germline, CDR1 is MNHEY and CDR2 is SVGAGI. CDR3 protein: CASTSGLLDHYEQYF. The CDR3 DNA reads as TGTGCCAGCACCTCGGGACTCCTAGATCACTACGAGCAGTACTTC.

This clone has a handful of counts. The chain uses TRBV14 and TRBJ1-3; a weak D match, TRBD1 (5 bases). Germline CDR1 SGHDN, CDR2 FVKESK. The CDR3 runs to 16 residues. The V end lost 4 bases, the J end lost 0 bases, and 13 bases lay between the germline ends. The CDR3 region is CASSRRDSYSGNTIYF. DNA of the CDR3: TGTGCCAGCAGCCGTCGTGACAGTTACTCTGGAAACACCATATATTTT.

The chain uses TRBV29-1 and TRBJ1-2; a weak D match, TRBD1 (5 bases). CDR3 length equals 12 residues. V was trimmed by 6 bases and J by 6 bases, leaving 14 bases between them. CDR1 and CDR2 (germline): SQVTM, ANQGSEA. The DNA for the CDR3 is TGCAGCGTAGGGGAATATCGGGATGGCTACACCTTC. Its translation: CSVGEYRDGYTF.

The chain carries TRBV7-6 and TRBJ1-3; D possibly corresponds to TRBD1 (6 bases). Germline-derived CDR1 and CDR2 are SGHVS and FNYEAQ. CDR3 length: 16 residues. Between the trimmed V and J ends, which lost 5 bases and 4 bases, there was a span of 18 bases. Here the CDR3 DNA reads TGTGCCAGCAGCGCGTACAGGGTTGCGGAAGGAAACACCATATATTTT. It specifies CASSAYRVAEGNTIYF.

The V and J genes are TRBV5-1 and TRBJ2-3; 7 positions match TRBD1. With V trimmed by 3 bases and J by 1 base, 5 bases remained unmatched. Per germline, CDR1 SGHRS and CDR2 YFSETQ. CDR3 length: 15 amino acids. CDR3 region: CASSSSTGGTDTQYF. CDR3 bases: TGCGCCAGCAGCTCATCCACAGGGGGCACAGATACGCAGTATTTT. Using reference TRBV5-1 and TRBJ2-3 for the parts outside the CDR3, the full variable domain is KAGVTQTPRYLIKTRGQQVTLSCSPISGHRSVSWYQQTPGQGLQFLFEYFSETQRNKGNFPGRFSGRQFSNSRSEMNVSTLELGDSALYLCASSSSTGGTDTQYFGPGTRLTVL.

The chain uses TRBV4-2 and TRBJ1-6, with D possibly TRBD1 on 5 matching bases. CDR3 size: 16 residues. V was pared by 0 bases and J by 10 bases, with 16 bases between. Per the germline V gene, CDR1 is LGHNA and CDR2 is YNFKEQ. CDR3 in DNA: TGTGCCAGCAGCCAAGACGTTGGGACTACGAACTCACCCCTCCACTTT. It encodes CASSQDVGTTNSPLHF.

V usage is TRBV27 and J usage is TRBJ2-7, with 9 bases fitting TRBD2. This CDR3 has 16 amino acids. V lost 2 bases, J lost 0 bases, and 5 bases stayed unmatched. Germline assignment: CDR1 MNHEY and CDR2 SMNVEV (reference sequence). The CDR3 DNA is TGTGCCAGCAGTTTACGCGGGAGGGCTCTCTCCTACGAGCAGTACTTC. Translation: CASSLRGRALSYEQYF.

This rearrangement joins TRBV11-2 to TRBJ1-2; D remains ambiguous. Looked up from germline, CDR1 is SGHAT and CDR2 is FQNNGV. The CDR3 sequence is 14 residues long. The V and J ends lost 2 bases and 12 bases respectively, with 19 bases between them. The CDR3 sequence: CASSLIGESAANTF. CDR3 in DNA: TGTGCCAGCAGCTTAATCGGGGAGTCGGCCGCTAACACCTTC. Supplemented by reference TRBV11-2 and TRBJ1-2, the full variable domain reads EAGVAQSPRYKIIEKRQSVAFWCNPISGHATLYWYQQILGQGPKLLIQFQNNGVVDDSQLPKDRFSAERLKGVDSTLKIQPAKLEDSAVYLCASSLIGESAANTFGSGTRLTVV.

The J gene is TRBJ1-2, the V gene TRBV6-5; D may be TRBD1 (5 bases). Germline V CDR1 and CDR2: MNHEY, SVGAGI. This CDR3 has 13 residues. V lost 3 bases and J 3 bases, leaving 8 bases between the germline ends. The CDR3 sequence: CASSYDSHYGYTF. The CDR3 DNA reads TGTGCCAGCAGTTATGACAGCCACTATGGCTACACCTTC.

The rearrangement uses TRBV9 and TRBJ2-3, with a tentative D call TRBD2 (5 bases). Looked up from germline, CDR1 is SGDLS and CDR2 is YYNGEE. V lost 0 bases to trimming and J lost 4 bases, with 6 bases between them. This CDR3 spans 13 amino acids. The CDR3 loop reads CASSVAGADTQYF. CDR3 DNA: TGTGCCAGCAGCGTAGCCGGGGCAGATACGCAGTATTTT.

This clone was counted once. The rearrangement links TRBV18 to TRBJ1-3; D not certain. In germline, CDR1 is KGHSH, CDR2 LQKENI. This CDR3 has 16 residues. With 5 bases removed from V and 0 bases from J, the gap between germline ends came to 14 bases. The CDR3 coding sequence is TGTGCCAGCTCATCGACAACAGTTACCTCTGGAAACACCATATATTTT. This translates into CASSSTTVTSGNTIYF.

This chain connects TRBV6-4 to TRBJ2-1; 10 bases map to TRBD2. Trimming at V came to 6 bases and at J to 5 bases, leaving 4 bases not matched to a gene. Germline CDR1 and CDR2: MRHNA and SNTAGT. The length of the CDR3 is 14 residues. The CDR3 loop is CASSPSGGHNEQFF. DNA for the CDR3: TGTGCCAGCAGCCCTAGCGGGGGTCACAATGAGCAGTTCTTC.

This clone was picked up a small number of times. The chain has TRBV25-1 and TRBJ2-3; TRBD2 matches at 7 bases. Trimming at V came to 3 bases and at J to 4 bases, leaving 13 bases not matched to a gene. The CDR3 spans 17 residues. The germline V gene has CDR1 MGHDK and CDR2 SYGVNS. CDR3 loop: CASSDTYTSVYADTQYF. Here the CDR3 DNA reads TGTGCCAGCAGTGATACGTATACTAGCGTATACGCAGATACGCAGTATTTT.